This T cell receptor beta chain appears in the sequencing data of a study of patients and donors after allogeneic stem cell transplantation. TCRdb fed the RT-PCR reads into MiXCR, producing one record per CDR3 protein. The sample shows 800,000 to 1,000,000 distinct CDR3 sequences, around 17% of them seen only once. The clonotype was recovered from a human donor who was either an allogeneic HSCT recipient or a stem cell or donor lymphocyte infusion donor (not recorded which). It is not recorded whose cells these are; they may come from a transplant donor. Material: blood, either unsorted or a sorted T cell fraction (not recorded which).

The CDR3 nucleotides are TGCAGTGCAAGCGACAGGGCGAGTACTGAAGCTTTCTTT. Its translation: CSASDRASTEAFF. This sequence joins TRBV20-1 and TRBJ1-1, with 7 positions matching TRBD1. The J segment lost 5 bases and the V segment lost 6 bases, leaving 9 bases of the junction unmatched. The CDR3 extends over 13 amino acids. Per germline, CDR1 DFQATT and CDR2 SNEGSKA (reference sequence).